This T cell receptor (beta chain) was documented in a study of blood T cell repertoires in COVID-19. Across the study: Samples taken during acute and convalescent COVID-19 were collected in the United States, Italy and Spain. PBMCs, B-cell-depleted T cells, or T cells provided the cDNA or gDNA that made up the material.

This clone was seen only once. The germline gives CDR1 SGHRS, CDR2 YFSETQ. The V gene end was trimmed by 3 bases and the J gene end by 2 bases; junction bases not matched to a gene: 5. The CDR3 has 15 residues. The authors' processing: Nucleated cell number was recorded as an estimate derived from reference gene primer amplification. Measured with immunoSEQ multiplex PCR; TCRdb has only the in-frame clones, and not every one. The V and J calls and clone size come from that table; D and trimming were worked out from the DNA. The sample records 150,000 to 200,000 clones, roughly 77% being singletons. The source of this sequence is a human donor in a cohort sampled during active COVID-19. The gene calls are TRBV5-1 and TRBJ1-2; 9 nucleotides match TRBD1. Sequences were obtained from peripheral blood. CDR3 region: CASSSQGAQNYGYTF. CDR3 nucleotides: TGCGCCAGCAGCTCACAGGGGGCGCAGAACTATGGCTACACCTTC. Looking up the rest from reference TRBV5-1 and TRBJ1-2 gives the full variable domain: KAGVTQTPRYLIKTRGQQVTLSCSPISGHRSVSWYQQTPGQGLQFLFEYFSETQRNKGNFPGRFSGRQFSNSRSEMNVSTLELGDSALYLCASSSQGAQNYGYTFGSGTRLTVV.